The T cell receptor (beta chain) under discussion was sequenced for a study of control samples from healthy donors and cancer patients. Generated by immunoSEQ multiplex PCR, the TCRdb table keeps only in-frame clones and is missing some. The top ten hold roughly 5.3% of the sample, which has 150,000 to 200,000 clones, just over 85% seen once. The CDR3 runs to 16 residues. Germline V gene data show CDR1 as SGHVS and CDR2 as FNYEAQ. The V and J ends lost 1 base and 3 bases respectively, with 16 bases between them. This receptor was obtained from a young woman in good health. The chain recombines TRBV7-6 with TRBJ2-7; possible D gene TRBD1, 7 bases. Sequenced input: blood. CDR3 loop: CASSLEQGGTLYEQYF. The CDR3 coding sequence is TGTGCCAGCAGCTTAGAGCAGGGGGGCACTCTCTACGAGCAGTACTTC.